These T cell receptor beta chains were read from a single sample in a study of control samples from healthy donors and cancer patients. The protocol was immunoSEQ multiplex PCR, while the TCRdb copy is restricted to in-frame clones and leaves out a portion. The sample carries 150,000 to 200,000 clones, 91% recorded once. What was sequenced was blood. The receptors derive from a young woman in good health. CDR3s include the opening cysteine and the closing phenylalanine or tryptophan. A D gene is named only where the DNA matches it firmly. Clone size is shown for a subset of rows, as once, few, many or a class of expanded clone.

CDR3 protein: CASSLGQGGYNEQFF
CDR3 DNA: TGTGCCAGCAGCTTAGGACAGGGGGGATACAATGAGCAGTTCTTC
J gene: TRBJ2-1
V gene: TRBV7-6
clone size: -
D gene: TRBD1

CDR3 protein: CASSLSGNTEAFF
CDR3 DNA: TGTGCCAGCAGCTTAAGCGGGAACACTGAAGCTTTCTTT
J gene: TRBJ1-1
V gene: TRBV7-2
clone size: once
D gene: -

CDR3 protein: CASSPGGYNSPLHF
CDR3 DNA: TGTGCCAGCAGCCCCGGGGGGTATAATTCACCCCTCCACTTT
J gene: TRBJ1-6
V gene: TRBV11-2
clone size: -
D gene: -

CDR3 protein: CASSPGTGPTNEKLFF
CDR3 DNA: TGTGCCAGCAGTCCCGGCACAGGGCCCACTAATGAAAAACTGTTTTTT
J gene: TRBJ1-4
V gene: TRBV27
clone size: -
D gene: -

CDR3 protein: CASSPSGSTGELFF
CDR3 DNA: TGCGCCAGCAGCCCTAGCGGGTCCACCGGGGAGCTGTTTTTT
J gene: TRBJ2-2
V gene: TRBV10-2
clone size: -
D gene: TRBD2

CDR3 protein: CASSLRQGAEAFF
CDR3 DNA: TGTGCCAGCAGCCTCCGACAGGGCGCTGAAGCTTTCTTT
J gene: TRBJ1-1
V gene: TRBV7-9
clone size: -
D gene: TRBD1

CDR3 protein: CASSLDADYGYTF
CDR3 DNA: TGTGCCAGCAGCTTAGACGCTGACTATGGCTACACCTTC
J gene: TRBJ1-2
V gene: TRBV7-2
clone size: -
D gene: -

CDR3 protein: CASSEAVSGIGNTIYF
CDR3 DNA: TGTGCCAGCAGTGAAGCGGTTTCAGGGATAGGAAACACCATATATTTT
J gene: TRBJ1-3
V gene: TRBV6-1
clone size: few
D gene: -

CDR3 protein: CASSQVQGTDTQYF
CDR3 DNA: TGTGCCAGCAGCCAAGTACAGGGAACAGATACGCAGTATTTT
J gene: TRBJ2-3
V gene: TRBV3-1/TRBV3-2
clone size: -
D gene: -

CDR3 protein: CASSPSDNQPQHF
CDR3 DNA: TGTGCCAGCAGCCCTTCGGACAATCAGCCCCAGCATTTT
J gene: TRBJ1-5
V gene: TRBV7-9
clone size: -
D gene: -

CDR3 protein: CASSPDRGQGEAFF
CDR3 DNA: TGTGCCAGCAGCCCCGACAGGGGACAGGGTGAAGCTTTCTTT
J gene: TRBJ1-1
V gene: TRBV11-2
clone size: -
D gene: TRBD1

CDR3 protein: CAWSVLAGPTDTQYF
CDR3 DNA: TGTGCCTGGAGTGTACTAGCGGGCCCCACAGATACGCAGTATTTT
J gene: TRBJ2-3
V gene: TRBV30
clone size: once
D gene: TRBD2